Below are 10 T cell receptor beta chains sequenced from a single sample in a study of T cell responses to AZD1222 COVID-19 vaccine. TCRdb's copy holds only in-frame clones and misses some; the assay was immunoSEQ multiplex PCR. The sample contains over 100,000 clones, approximately 91% of which appear only once. The sample in question was peripheral blood, obtained 28 days after the second AZD1222 dose. All receptors come from an adult who received the AZD1222 COVID-19 vaccine.

The chain recombines TRBV18 with TRBJ1-1; D may be TRBD1 (6 bases). With 2 bases removed from V and 1 base from J, the gap between germline ends came to 20 bases. CDR1 is KGHSH, CDR2 LQKENI, per germline. The CDR3 covers 18 residues. The CDR3 is CASSPRRSHPGANTEAFF. The CDR3 DNA reads as TGTGCCAGCTCACCAAGAAGGTCCCACCCGGGGGCGAACACTGAAGCTTTCTTT.

The chain joins TRBV5-6 to TRBJ2-1, with a weak D call TRBD2 (5 bases). Germline assignment: CDR1 SGHDT and CDR2 YYEEEE. The length of the CDR3 is 12 residues. V was trimmed by 4 bases and J by 5 bases, leaving 7 bases between them. The CDR3 protein is CASSVGDNEQFF. CDR3 coding DNA: TGTGCCAGCAGCGTGGGAGACAATGAGCAGTTCTTC.

The chain uses TRBV19 and TRBJ1-2; perhaps TRBD1 as D (5 bases). Germline CDR1 LNHDA, CDR2 SQIVND (reference sequence). V was pared by 3 bases and J by 2 bases, with 22 bases between. The CDR3 runs to 18 residues. CDR3 protein: CASSMPRGQDLKNYGYTF. The DNA of the CDR3 is TGTGCCAGTAGTATGCCGAGGGGCCAAGACCTGAAGAACTATGGCTACACCTTC.

The rearrangement uses TRBV7-9 and TRBJ2-5, with TRBD1 matching over 11 bases. This CDR3 contains 14 residues. V trimming: 5 bases; J trimming: 4 bases; junction bases outside the gene matches: 3. CDR1 is SEHNR, CDR2 FQNEAQ, per germline (reference sequence). The CDR3 spells CASSRTGGTETQYF. CDR3 sequence (DNA): TGTGCCAGCAGCCGGACAGGGGGCACAGAGACCCAGTACTTC.

This clone was seen only a few times. This chain uses TRBV18 with TRBJ1-2, with D hard to call. Germline CDR1 KGHSH, CDR2 LQKENI. CDR3 length: 13 residues. The V end was cut by 3 bases, the J end by 3 bases, with 8 bases between. CDR3 loop: CASSPGQYYGYTF. DNA for the CDR3: TGTGCCAGCTCACCGGGCCAGTACTATGGCTACACCTTC.

The V call is TRBV5-1, the J call TRBJ1-3, with D possibly being TRBD1 (5 bases). The germline CDR1 and CDR2 sequences are SGHRS and YFSETQ. V dropped 0 bases and J dropped 10 bases, with 11 bases sitting between them. There are 13 residues in the CDR3. The CDR3 coding sequence is TGCGCCAGCAGCTTGGATCCGGAGGGGACCATATATTTT. Amino acid sequence: CASSLDPEGTIYF.

Details on this clone: The same CDR3 is also encoded by other DNA sequences in this sample. The genes are TRBV9 and TRBJ1-1; D remains unclear. The germline CDR1 and CDR2 sequences are SGDLS and YYNGEE. Trimming left V 0 bases short and J 4 bases short, with 7 bases between. The CDR3 sequence is 13 residues long. In DNA form, the CDR3 reads TGTGCCAGCAGCGTAGGGGCGGGCACTGAAGCTTTCTTT. As protein: CASSVGAGTEAFF.

The chain has TRBV20-1 and TRBJ2-7, with unresolved D. V was pared by 4 bases and J by 5 bases, with 9 bases between. Germline CDR1 DFQATT, CDR2 SNEGSKA (reference sequence). This CDR3 comprises 11 residues. The CDR3 coding sequence is TGCAGTGCTAAAACGGCCCACGAGCAGTACTTC. This codes for CSAKTAHEQYF.

The chain joins TRBV29-1 to TRBJ1-2, with 11 bases aligning to TRBD1. The CDR3 runs 14 residues. Germline V lookup: CDR1 SQVTM, CDR2 ANQGSEA. V dropped 5 bases and J dropped 8; count of bases not matched to a gene: 10. CDR3 in amino acids: CSVSGTGGSGGYTF. As DNA, the CDR3 is TGCAGCGTTTCCGGGACAGGGGGGAGCGGCGGCTACACCTTC.

The rearrangement uses TRBV3-1 (or the pseudogene TRBV3-2) and TRBJ2-7; D gene ambiguous. This CDR3 comprises 13 residues. Trimming pared 2 bases from V and 0 bases from J, leaving 5 bases between. Germline values: CDR1 LGHDT, CDR2 YNNKEL (reference sequence). CDR3 amino acids: CASSQHFSYEQYF. CDR3 in DNA: TGTGCCAGCAGCCAACACTTCTCCTACGAGCAGTACTTC.